This T cell receptor beta chain appears in the sequencing data of a study of blood T cells in healthy people across ages. V was cut by 1 base and J by 1 base, with 16 bases left in between. The CDR3 covers 16 residues. In germline, CDR1 is SQVTM, CDR2 ANQGSEA. PCR was performed a second time for 7 to 11 cycles using a sample-barcoded 5' primer and a J-beta primer mix. TCRdb re-derived calls from the 5' RACE reads in MiXCR, one entry per CDR3 protein. The sample lists around 800,000 distinct CDR3 sequences, 62% occurring once. Peripheral blood samples of around 9.3 milliliters were drawn from each donor. Total RNA was isolated from each sample in quantities of at least 5 micrograms. Comments on this clonotype: The target antigen is unknown.

Study-wide points: A strong correlation was found between TCR beta diversity and the percentage of naive T cells.

This clonotype was sampled from a man aged 30 to 45 in good health. J is TRBJ1-2 and V is TRBV29-1, with D perhaps matching TRBD1 (5 bases). Sequencing input: blood. The CDR3 loop is CSVEVLGTGDNYGYTF. The CDR3, as DNA: TGCAGCGTTGAAGTTTTAGGGACGGGAGATAACTATGGCTACACCTTC.